The 26 T cell receptor beta chains below all came from one sample that was sequenced in a study of blood T cell repertoires in COVID-19. Clones were sequenced by immunoSEQ multiplex PCR, and TCRdb holds only the in-frame ones, with some missing. The table includes around 220,000 clones, 87% detected once. The sample was PBMCs or T cells enriched from blood (not recorded which). The source of these receptors is a woman aged 25 to 39 with acute COVID-19.

The genes are TRBV30 and TRBJ2-7, with unresolved D. The CDR3 covers 13 residues. Trimming pared 2 bases from V and 1 base from J, leaving 9 bases between. CDR1 is GTSNPN, CDR2 SVGIG, per germline (reference sequence). The chain's CDR3 is CAWSSDFSYEQYF. The CDR3 nucleotides are TGTGCCTGGAGTTCTGACTTTTCCTACGAGCAGTACTTC.

The sample holds one count of this clone. The chain carries TRBV9 and TRBJ2-6, with TRBD2 matching over 8 bases. The germline gives CDR1 SGDLS, CDR2 YYNGEE. This CDR3 has 17 amino acids. The ends lost 0 bases at V and 15 bases at J; junction bases unmatched: 17. The CDR3 coding sequence is TGTGCCAGCAGCGTAGACGGGAGGGGACTACCGAATTCTGGCCTGACTTTC. This encodes CASSVDGRGLPNSGLTF.

V is TRBV25-1 and J is TRBJ2-3, with D hard to call. The V end was cut by 3 bases, the J end by 0 bases, with 7 bases between. This CDR3 contains 14 residues. Germline lookup yields CDR1 MGHDK and CDR2 SYGVNS. CDR3 amino acids: CASSDARSTDTQYF. The CDR3 DNA follows: TGTGCCAGCAGTGATGCGAGAAGCACAGATACGCAGTATTTT.

This chain uses TRBV11-3 with TRBJ1-3; no reliable D call. The V end was cut by 1 base, the J end by 2 bases, with 6 bases between. Germline V gene sequence: CDR1 SGHNT, CDR2 YENEEA. This CDR3 region has 14 residues. CDR3 amino acids: CASSLGEAGNTIYF. The DNA for the CDR3 is TGTGCCAGCAGCTTAGGGGAGGCTGGAAACACCATATATTTT.

This clone was counted a single time. The chain has TRBV7-9 and TRBJ1-4, with 12 bases that match TRBD1. This CDR3 region has 18 residues. V lost 4 bases to trimming and J lost 7 bases; unmatched junction nucleotides: 13. Germline V gene lookup returns CDR1 SEHNR and CDR2 FQNEAQ (reference sequence). CDR3 bases: TGTGCCAGCAGCTCCATCCCGGGACAGGGGGCCGGTAGTGAAAAACTGTTTTTT. Its protein is CASSSIPGQGAGSEKLFF.

V and J are TRBV14 and TRBJ2-7; a weak D match, TRBD2 (6 bases). CDR3 length: 15 amino acids. Trimming removed 3 bases from V and 2 bases from J, with 14 bases in between. Germline loops: CDR1 SGHDN, CDR2 FVKESK. CDR3 nucleotide sequence: TGTGCCAGCAGCCAGACCACCGGGGGAACCTACGAGCAGTACTTC. Its protein product is CASSQTTGGTYEQYF.

This clone was counted once. V is TRBV28 and J is TRBJ1-6, with 7 bases identical to TRBD1. This CDR3 spans 19 amino acids. Losses at the gene ends were 5 bases for V and 5 bases for J; bases not matched to a gene: 18. The germline CDR1 and CDR2 sequences are MDHEN and SYDVKM. The CDR3 region has the DNA TGTGCCAGCAGTCCTAGCCCGGACAGGCCTAATATCGATAATTCACCCCTCCACTTT. Protein: CASSPSPDRPNIDNSPLHF.

The chain employs TRBV6-5 and TRBJ1-6; no clear D. Germline V gene sequence: CDR1 MNHEY, CDR2 SVGAGI. This CDR3 has 15 residues. V was shortened by 4 bases and J by 5 bases, with 12 bases between the two germline ends. CDR3 DNA sequence: TGTGCCAGCAGTTCGGCACAGACCCATAATTCACCCCTCCACTTT. Protein sequence: CASSSAQTHNSPLHF.

This chain connects TRBV12-3 or TRBV12-4 to TRBJ2-2, with D maybe TRBD2 (6 bases). Trimming stripped 11 bases from V and 7 bases from J, with 14 bases between. The CDR3 length is 12 residues. The CDR3 DNA is TGTGCCGTTGGGGGGAGGATCGGGGAGCTGTTTTTT. Translation: CAVGGRIGELFF.

As regards this clone: A read error may explain this, as a much larger clone is one base away. The gene calls are TRBV11-2 and TRBJ1-6; D is uncertain. The CDR3 has 14 residues. Germline assignment: CDR1 SGHAT and CDR2 FQNNGV. V lost 0 bases, J lost 10 bases, and 10 bases lay in between. The CDR3 reads CASSLDFFLSPLHF. The CDR3 coding sequence is TGTGCCAGCAGCTTAGATTTTTTCCTATCACCCCTCCACTTT.

The chain is built from TRBV18 and TRBJ2-2, with 14 positions matching TRBD2. The CDR3 loop spans 18 amino acids. The germline CDR1 and CDR2 sequences are KGHSH and LQKENI. V shed 1 base and J 0 bases; nucleotides not matched to a gene: 1. CDR3 nucleotide sequence: TGTGCCAGCTCACCACGGGGACTAGCGGGAGCGAACACCGGGGAGCTGTTTTTT. Translating gives CASSPRGLAGANTGELFF.

The chain uses TRBV11-3 and TRBJ2-1; possible D gene TRBD1, 6 bases. Germline V lookup: CDR1 SGHNT, CDR2 YENEEA. V was clipped by 6 bases and J by 6 bases, with 18 bases between them. The CDR3 runs to 15 residues. CDR3 protein: CASSLTSWGPNEQFF. The DNA of the CDR3 is TGTGCCAGCAGTCTTACTAGTTGGGGGCCCAATGAGCAGTTCTTC.

DNA of the CDR3: TGTGCCCCCTTGTTCACCGGGACTCACATTTACGAGCAGTACTTC. Translated: CAPLFTGTHIYEQYF. The rearrangement links TRBV6-4 to TRBJ2-7; a possible D gene is TRBD2 (6 bases). The ends were cut back, 11 bases at V and 4 bases at J, with 24 bases in the middle. This CDR3 has 15 residues. CDR1 and CDR2 (germline): MRHNA, SNTAGT.

This clone was detected a few times. This chain joins TRBV3-1 (or the pseudogene TRBV3-2) and TRBJ1-2; maybe TRBD1 (5 bases). The V and J ends lost 2 bases and 9 bases respectively, with 16 bases between them. This CDR3 contains 14 residues. Germline V gene data show CDR1 as LGHDT and CDR2 as YNNKEL (reference sequence). The CDR3 bases are TGTGCCAGCAGCCAATTTGGGGCCGGTCAAAGCTACACCTTC. Translation gives CASSQFGAGQSYTF.

This sequence joins TRBV9 and TRBJ2-1, with D possibly matching TRBD2 (7 bases). Looked up from germline, CDR1 is SGDLS and CDR2 is YYNGEE. CDR3 length: 17 amino acids. Trimming removed 4 bases from V and 4 bases from J, with 21 bases in between. The chain's CDR3 is CASSTSIRGGNYNEQFF. CDR3 DNA sequence: TGTGCCAGCAGCACAAGTATTAGGGGGGGGAATTACAATGAGCAGTTCTTC.

The chain links TRBV29-1 to TRBJ1-1, with unresolved D. Germline lookup yields CDR1 SQVTM and CDR2 ANQGSEA. Trimming removed 4 bases from V and 1 base from J, with 7 bases in between. The CDR3 extends over 12 amino acids. The CDR3 coding sequence is TGCAGCGTTGTTGGCGGGAACACTGAAGCTTTCTTT. Its translation: CSVVGGNTEAFF.

The rearrangement links TRBV11-2 to TRBJ2-3; 9 nucleotides agree with TRBD2. This CDR3 spans 15 amino acids. V dropped 1 base and J dropped 3; count of bases not matched to a gene: 2. Germline V CDR1 and CDR2: SGHAT, FQNNGV. The CDR3 spells CASSLGAGGTDTQYF. The CDR3 nucleotides read TGTGCCAGCAGCTTAGGAGCGGGAGGAACAGATACGCAGTATTTT.

The chain has TRBV19 and TRBJ2-7; tentative D call: TRBD2 (6 bases). V gave up 2 bases and J gave up 0 bases, with 20 bases separating them. The CDR3 has 18 amino acids. Per germline, CDR1 LNHDA and CDR2 SQIVND (reference sequence). The CDR3 loop reads CASSIPSVGRRDSYEQYF. Written as DNA, the CDR3 is TGTGCCAGTAGTATACCGTCCGTGGGCAGGCGGGACTCCTACGAGCAGTACTTC.

CDR3 DNA sequence: TGTGCCAGCAGCTTGCGGGCGGGGGCCTCCTACAATGAGCAGTTCTTC. Protein sequence: CASSLRAGASYNEQFF. This rearrangement joins TRBV5-8 to TRBJ2-1, with TRBD2 as a possible D gene (7 bases). This CDR3 is built from 16 residues. V was cut by 1 base and J by 0 bases, with 11 bases left in between. The germline V gene has CDR1 SGHTS and CDR2 YDEGEE.

The chain carries TRBV29-1 and TRBJ1-2; maybe TRBD1 (6 bases). The CDR3 spans 13 residues. Germline CDR1 and CDR2: SQVTM and ANQGSEA. V dropped 4 bases and J dropped 8 bases, with 17 bases sitting between them. The CDR3 bases are TGCAGCGTTGGCCTTAAGGGGGATCGCGGCTACACCTTC. Protein: CSVGLKGDRGYTF.

This clone was counted at least ten times. The chain has TRBV6-1 and TRBJ1-2; 7 bases align to TRBD1. Trimming cost V 3 bases and J 8 bases; bases outside gene matches: 6. This CDR3 contains 13 residues. Germline CDR1 reads MNHNS; CDR2 reads SASEGT. CDR3 sequence (DNA): TGTGCCAGCAGTGAGGGACAGAGGAGCGGCTACACCTTC. It codes for CASSEGQRSGYTF.

The rearrangement links TRBV24-1 to TRBJ2-3, with 8 bases fitting TRBD2. The CDR3 totals 16 residues. The ends lost 3 bases at V and 1 base at J; junction bases unmatched: 5. Germline V gene lookup returns CDR1 KGHDR and CDR2 SFDVKD. CDR3 sequence: CATSDIAGGRTDTQYF. CDR3 nucleotide sequence: TGTGCCACCAGTGATATTGCGGGGGGACGCACAGATACGCAGTATTTT.

The gene calls are TRBV28 and TRBJ1-2; D remains unclear. Per germline, CDR1 MDHEN and CDR2 SYDVKM. V lost 7 bases, J lost 8 bases, and 17 bases lay in between. This CDR3 comprises 13 residues. The CDR3 nucleotides are TGTGCCAGCATGACCTCTTGGTGGGAGGGCTACACCTTC. This sequence encodes CASMTSWWEGYTF.

This chain links TRBV2 with TRBJ1-5; D is ambiguous. The V gene lost 8 bases and the J gene lost 7 bases, with 9 bases spanning the gap. CDR1 is SNHLY, CDR2 FYNNEI, per germline. CDR3 length equals 11 residues. The CDR3 bases are TGTGCCAGCGGAGGGAGGCAGCCCCAGCATTTT. This codes for CASGGRQPQHF.

This chain links TRBV10-3 with TRBJ2-5, with D perhaps TRBD2 (5 bases). Germline V gene lookup returns CDR1 ENHRY and CDR2 SYGVKD. V lost 0 bases, J lost 0 bases, and 17 bases lay in between. The CDR3 totals 18 residues. The CDR3 DNA follows: TGTGCCATCAGTGAGTCGTTGGGGAGCGGACGAAACCAAGAGACCCAGTACTTC. This gives the protein CAISESLGSGRNQETQYF.

A word on this clone: A much larger clone differs from this one at a single base, so this may be a read error. The chain joins TRBV5-1 to TRBJ2-7; D is unclear. With 3 bases removed from V and 2 bases from J, the gap between germline ends came to 3 bases. This CDR3 has 11 amino acids. CDR1 is SGHRS and CDR2 is YFSETQ in the germline V gene. The CDR3 region has the DNA TGCGCCAGCAGCTCCACCTACGAGCAGTACTTC. As protein: CASSSTYEQYF.